These 16 T cell receptor beta chains originate from one sample sequenced in a study of vaccination and CD4 T cells after COVID-19. The Oncomine TCR Beta short-read assay was what sequenced the DNA obtained from cultured CD4+ T cells. TCRdb re-called the PCR reads with MiXCR, one entry per CDR3 protein. This sample has some 18,000 distinct CDR3 sequences, with roughly 43% found just once. Treatment specified: roughly nine-day PBMC culture with coronavirus spike peptide pools or control peptides (ViraFEST assay). The antigens for these receptors are not known. Sequenced material: CD4+ T cells from blood, cultured in vitro, taken after SARS-CoV-2 vaccination. The receptors were gathered from a human donor who had recovered from COVID-19.

V gene TRBV9 combines with J gene TRBJ1-1; 10 nucleotides match TRBD1. The trim removed 3 bases at V and 3 bases at J, leaving 5 bases unmatched. Germline CDR1 and CDR2: SGDLS and YYNGEE. This CDR3 has 15 amino acids. In DNA, the CDR3 is TGTGCCAGCAGCGGGGACAGGGGTCCCGACACTGAAGCTTTCTTT. Translation gives CASSGDRGPDTEAFF.

The chain employs TRBV20-1 and TRBJ2-1, with 7 bases that match TRBD2. V shed 0 bases and J 7 bases; nucleotides not matched to a gene: 6. Per the germline V gene, CDR1 is DFQATT and CDR2 is SNEGSKA (reference sequence). The CDR3 covers 14 residues. CDR3 sequence reads: CSAREGGGLNEQFF. The CDR3 bases are TGCAGTGCTAGAGAGGGGGGGGGTCTGAATGAGCAGTTCTTC.

The chain links TRBV19 to TRBJ2-2; 11 bases are shared with TRBD2. Germline assignment: CDR1 LNHDA and CDR2 SQIVND (reference sequence). Germline trimming cut 8 bases from V and 7 bases from J; bases unmatched to any gene: 9. The CDR3 sequence is 15 residues long. The CDR3 is CASADSGREVGELFF. CDR3 in DNA: TGTGCCAGTGCCGATAGCGGGAGGGAAGTCGGGGAGCTGTTTTTT.

By its share, this clonotype is medium-sized. The chain employs TRBV28 and TRBJ2-2; D ambiguous. Trimming cost V 4 bases and J 8 bases, with 8 bases left between them. This CDR3 comprises 12 residues. Germline-derived CDR1 and CDR2 are MDHEN and SYDVKM. CDR3 nucleotide sequence: TGTGCCAGCAGTTATGAGGCTGGGGAGCTGTTTTTT. This translates into CASSYEAGELFF.

The gene calls are TRBV7-2 and TRBJ1-3; 9 bases fit TRBD1. The junction had 9 bases not matched to a gene; V was cut back by 5 bases and J by 4 bases. The V gene's germline CDR1 is SGHTA and CDR2 FQGNSA. The CDR3 consists of 16 residues. The CDR3 DNA sequence: TGTGCCAGCAGCAACACAGGGGGCGCAGGAGGAAACACCATATATTTT. Its translation: CASSNTGGAGGNTIYF.

This chain uses TRBV7-3 with TRBJ2-3, with 7 bases aligning to TRBD2. The V gene's germline CDR1 is SGHTA and CDR2 FQGTGA. This CDR3 has 17 residues. With 1 base clipped from V and 5 bases from J, the junction kept 12 bases outside the gene matches. CDR3 DNA: TGTGCCAGCAGCTTAATCGGGGGGAGGGATGGCGGAGATACGCAGTATTTT. Translating it yields CASSLIGGRDGGDTQYF.

This clonotype was seen only a few times. This chain connects TRBV6-1 to TRBJ2-4, with 9 bases that match TRBD1. Losses at the gene ends were 2 bases for V and 8 bases for J; bases not matched to a gene: 10. This CDR3 is 16 amino acids long. Looked up from germline, CDR1 is MNHNS and CDR2 is SASEGT. In nucleotides, the CDR3 is TGTGCCAGCAGTGAAAAGTTTGGGACAGGGTCTGACATTCAGTACTTC. Translated: CASSEKFGTGSDIQYF.

This clonotype was observed a few times. V gene TRBV28 combines with J gene TRBJ2-4; D remains unclear. CDR1 is MDHEN, CDR2 SYDVKM, per germline. Trimming removed 3 bases at V and 0 bases at J, with 9 bases between. CDR3 length: 15 amino acids. The CDR3 region has the DNA TGTGCCAGCAGTTTCCTGCCGGTAGCCAAAAACATTCAGTACTTC. The encoded protein is CASSFLPVAKNIQYF. The complete variable domain, with remaining parts taken from reference TRBV28 and TRBJ2-4, reads DVKVTQSSRYLVKRTGEKVFLECVQDMDHENMFWYRQDPGLGLRLIYFSYDVKMKEKGDIPEGYSVSREKKERFSLILESASTNQTSMYLCASSFLPVAKNIQYFGAGTRLSVL.

The rearrangement uses TRBV5-1 and TRBJ1-2; no definite D call. Germline V CDR1 and CDR2: SGHRS, YFSETQ. The CDR3 sequence is 14 residues long. Trimming shortened V by 4 bases and J by 4 bases, and 14 bases separated the two germline ends. The CDR3 sequence is CASSTQDGTYGYTF. The CDR3 nucleotides are TGCGCCAGCAGCACCCAGGACGGAACCTATGGCTACACCTTC. Combining the CDR3 with reference TRBV5-1 and TRBJ1-2 gives the whole variable domain KAGVTQTPRYLIKTRGQQVTLSCSPISGHRSVSWYQQTPGQGLQFLFEYFSETQRNKGNFPGRFSGRQFSNSRSEMNVSTLELGDSALYLCASSTQDGTYGYTFGSGTRLTVV.

The chain employs TRBV6-1 and TRBJ2-7, with 11 bases that match TRBD1. CDR1 and CDR2 from the germline V gene are MNHNS and SASEGT. The CDR3 runs 13 residues. Trimming at V came to 6 bases and at J to 2 bases, leaving 0 bases not matched to a gene. The CDR3 nucleotides read TGTGCCAGCAGGGGACAGGGGGCCTACGAGCAGTACTTC. As protein: CASRGQGAYEQYF.

The chain employs TRBV6-2 or TRBV6-3 and TRBJ2-3; 10 bases line up with TRBD1. V gave up 6 bases and J gave up 2 bases; unmatched junction bases: 5. The germline V gene encodes CDR1 MNHEY and CDR2 SVGEGT. This CDR3 has 15 amino acids. The CDR3 loop is CASSPGTGDTDTQYF. CDR3 nucleotide sequence: TGTGCCAGCAGCCCCGGGACAGGGGACACAGATACGCAGTATTTT.

This clonotype occurred a few times. The chain joins TRBV6-1 to TRBJ2-3; TRBD2 matches 12 bases. The J segment lost 4 bases and the V segment lost 6 bases, leaving 5 bases of the junction unmatched. This CDR3 is built from 15 residues. The germline V gene encodes CDR1 MNHNS and CDR2 SASEGT. The CDR3 coding sequence is TGTGCCAGCAGCGACCTAGCGGGAGGGTCAGATACGCAGTATTTT. Amino acid sequence: CASSDLAGGSDTQYF.

This clonotype is classed as medium-sized. The V gene is TRBV6-1, the J gene TRBJ2-4; 11 nucleotides match TRBD2. In germline, CDR1 is MNHNS, CDR2 SASEGT. After removal of 2 bases from V and 13 bases from J, the junction contained 7 bases not matched to a gene. This CDR3 is 14 amino acids long. The CDR3 loop is CASSETRLAGLQYF. The CDR3 coding sequence is TGTGCCAGCAGTGAAACCAGACTAGCGGGGCTCCAGTACTTC.

This chain joins TRBV27 and TRBJ2-4; the match to TRBD1 covers 7 bases. J was trimmed by 1 base and V by 4 bases; bases with no gene match: 13. Germline V CDR1 and CDR2: MNHEY, SMNVEV (reference sequence). This CDR3 is built from 18 residues. This CDR3 reads CASSSRPSTGTAKNIQYF. For the CDR3, the DNA is TGTGCCAGCAGTTCCCGACCCTCGACAGGGACGGCCAAAAACATTCAGTACTTC.

This chain connects TRBV6-2 or TRBV6-3 to TRBJ2-1, with 12 bases aligning to TRBD2. V lost 5 bases, J lost 7 bases, and 6 bases stayed unmatched. There are 15 residues in the CDR3. Germline assignment: CDR1 MNHEY and CDR2 SVGEGT. CDR3 amino acids: CASSPRTSGMNEQFF. The CDR3 DNA reads as TGTGCCAGCAGTCCCCGGACTAGCGGGATGAATGAGCAGTTCTTC.

The J gene is TRBJ2-1, the V gene TRBV30; tentative D call: TRBD1 (6 bases). V lost 2 bases and J lost 5, with 10 bases in between. Germline loops: CDR1 GTSNPN, CDR2 SVGIG (reference sequence). The CDR3 is 13 residues long. The CDR3 region is CAWSNNRDNEQFF. The CDR3 nucleotides are TGTGCCTGGAGTAATAACAGGGACAATGAGCAGTTCTTC.